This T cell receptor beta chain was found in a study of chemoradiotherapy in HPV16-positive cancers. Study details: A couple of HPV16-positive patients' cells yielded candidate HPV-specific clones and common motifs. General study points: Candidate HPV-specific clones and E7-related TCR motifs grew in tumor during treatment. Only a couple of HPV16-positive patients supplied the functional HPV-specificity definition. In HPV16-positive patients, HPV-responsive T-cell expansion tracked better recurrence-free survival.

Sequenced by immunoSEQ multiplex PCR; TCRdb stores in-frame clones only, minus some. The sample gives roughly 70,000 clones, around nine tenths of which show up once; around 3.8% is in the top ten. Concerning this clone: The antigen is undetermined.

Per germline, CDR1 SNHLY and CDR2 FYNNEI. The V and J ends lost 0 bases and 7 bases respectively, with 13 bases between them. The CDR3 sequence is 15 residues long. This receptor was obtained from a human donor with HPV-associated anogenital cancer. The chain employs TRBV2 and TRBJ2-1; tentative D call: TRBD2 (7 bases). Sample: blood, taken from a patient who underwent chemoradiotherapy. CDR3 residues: CASSEAGGRWNEQFF. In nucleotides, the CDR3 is TGTGCCAGCAGTGAAGCGGGGGGGCGTTGGAATGAGCAGTTCTTC.